These T cell receptor beta chains were read from a single sample in a study of shared clonotypes between healthy human individuals. The data were produced by immunoSEQ multiplex PCR, yet TCRdb's version contains in-frame clones alone and is incomplete. The sample consists of fewer than 1 million clones, approximately 96% of them appearing once. The material sequenced was naive CD8+ T cells sorted from blood. The receptor source for this set is a man aged 25 to 40 in good health. The CDR3 runs from the conserved cysteine through the conserved F or W.

J gene | V gene | CDR3 protein
TRBJ1-5 | TRBV19 | CASSLGNNQPQHF
TRBJ2-7 | TRBV7-6 | CASSLLAGSYEQYF
TRBJ2-7 | TRBV6-5 | CASSSPREHYEQYF
TRBJ1-5 | TRBV7-9 | CASSYETRDRPNQPQHF
TRBJ1-2 | TRBV12-5 | CASGWGPGEGDGYTF
TRBJ2-2 | TRBV28 | CASSGTGGTGELFF
TRBJ2-3 | TRBV7-2 | CASSREWTDTQYF
TRBJ2-3 | TRBV7-2 | CASSSLAGATDTQYF
TRBJ2-1 | TRBV6-5 | CASSWGTNEQFF
TRBJ1-4 | TRBV5-1 | CASSLSREGSNEKLFF
TRBJ2-3 | TRBV27 | CASSSIGTDATQYF
TRBJ2-7 | TRBV10-3 | CAISPGTDYEQYF
TRBJ2-7 | TRBV7-9 | CASSFTRGEREGYYEQYF
TRBJ1-1 | TRBV6-6 | CASSDWTRDTEAFF
TRBJ1-3 | TRBV4-1 | CASSPRLQDILSGNTIYF
TRBJ2-1 | TRBV5-4 | CASSLELADSYNEQFF
TRBJ2-7 | TRBV5-1 | CANTGGAGAYEQYF
TRBJ2-1 | TRBV29-1 | CSARPRGGTYNEQFF
TRBJ2-7 | TRBV28 | CASSYPGTSGSYEQYF
TRBJ1-1 | TRBV29-1 | CSGTMTGERNTEAFF
TRBJ2-1 | TRBV9 | CASSVETGDQFF
TRBJ2-1 | TRBV29-1 | CSVRGGLGNEQFF
TRBJ2-7 | TRBV11-2 | CASSPRGLASNEQYF
TRBJ2-5 | TRBV28 | CASRPASQETQYF
TRBJ2-3 | TRBV10-3 | CAIRGAGQGLTDTQYF
TRBJ2-1 | TRBV29-1 | CSVEGLHSRYNEQFF
TRBJ2-5 | TRBV19 | CASSIGSGFFQETQYF
TRBJ1-3 | TRBV7-9 | CASSLDGDIGNTIYF
TRBJ2-1 | TRBV5-1 | CASSPPGVLYNEQFF
TRBJ2-2 | TRBV28 | CASSLELLELFF
TRBJ2-1 | TRBV7-9 | CASTGILQRLSGSYNEQFF
TRBJ2-3 | TRBV28 | CASSHPYSTSGRDTQYF
TRBJ2-7 | TRBV28 | CASSPGFSYEQYF
TRBJ2-1 | TRBV5-1 | CASSNEQGVNEQFF
TRBJ1-1 | TRBV7-6 | CASSGREGRHTEAFF
TRBJ2-7 | TRBV4-1 | CASSQQDRSYEQYF
TRBJ1-5 | TRBV19 | CASSMARDRVLSNQPQHF
TRBJ2-1 | TRBV5-6 | CASSNRAGYYNEQFF
TRBJ2-3 | TRBV6-6 | CASRVVNTDTQYF
TRBJ2-3 | TRBV6-5 | CASSYSGDSTDTQYF
TRBJ2-5 | TRBV10-3 | CAISDSREGGETQYF
TRBJ2-7 | TRBV5-1 | CASSFTEALGYEQYF
TRBJ2-7 | TRBV7-8 | CASSLGRGGLAGFYEQYF
TRBJ1-2 | TRBV11-2 | CASSAGFYGYTF
TRBJ2-3 | TRBV2 | CASSEINTDTQYF
TRBJ1-5 | TRBV28 | CASSLGRMNQPQHF